Listed below are T cell receptor beta chains from one sample, sequenced in a study of circulating and synovial CD4+ cells in juvenile arthritis. Assay used: immunoSEQ multiplex PCR; TCRdb lists only in-frame clones, some missing. The sample has about 33,000 clones, roughly 95% seen once. Input material: CD4+ T cells from blood. These receptors came from a human donor with juvenile idiopathic arthritis. CDR3s include the opening cysteine and the closing phenylalanine or tryptophan. A D gene is named only where the DNA matches it firmly. Rows give clone size only sometimes, using once, few, many, or a class for an expanded clone.

clone size: .; J gene: TRBJ1-3; V gene: TRBV5-4; D gene: .; CDR3 protein: CASSLDSYSGNTIYF; CDR3 DNA: TGTGCCAGCAGCCTCGACAGCTACTCTGGAAACACCATATATTTT
clone size: .; J gene: TRBJ2-1; V gene: TRBV11-2; D gene: TRBD2; CDR3 protein: CASSLDLAGGQFF; CDR3 DNA: TGTGCCAGCAGCTTAGATCTAGCGGGGGGGCAGTTCTTC
clone size: .; J gene: TRBJ2-5; V gene: TRBV7-3; D gene: .; CDR3 protein: CASSLFSGQETQYF; CDR3 DNA: TGTGCCAGCAGCTTATTCTCGGGCCAAGAGACCCAGTACTTC
clone size: once; J gene: TRBJ2-7; V gene: TRBV7-9; D gene: .; CDR3 protein: CASSREGLLRNEQYF; CDR3 DNA: TGTGCCAGCAGCCGGGAAGGGCTTCTAAGGAACGAGCAGTACTTC
clone size: once; J gene: TRBJ2-1; V gene: TRBV19; D gene: .; CDR3 protein: CASSIWAGRNNEQFF; CDR3 DNA: TGTGCCAGTAGTATATGGGCAGGGAGGAACAATGAGCAGTTCTTC
clone size: .; J gene: TRBJ1-2; V gene: TRBV19; D gene: TRBD1; CDR3 protein: CANQWDRVFGYTF; CDR3 DNA: TGTGCCAACCAATGGGACAGGGTCTTTGGCTACACCTTC
clone size: .; J gene: TRBJ1-1; V gene: TRBV6-5; D gene: .; CDR3 protein: CASSSGRATEAFF; CDR3 DNA: TGTGCCAGCAGTTCTGGCAGGGCCACTGAAGCTTTCTTT
clone size: .; J gene: TRBJ1-2; V gene: TRBV4-1; D gene: TRBD1; CDR3 protein: CASSQINRGNYGYTF; CDR3 DNA: TGCGCCAGCAGCCAGATCAACAGGGGGAACTATGGCTACACCTTC
clone size: .; J gene: TRBJ2-5; V gene: TRBV4-1; D gene: TRBD2; CDR3 protein: CASSQPTSGGIQETQYF; CDR3 DNA: TGCGCCAGCAGCCAGCCGACTAGCGGGGGTATCCAAGAGACCCAGTACTTC
clone size: .; J gene: TRBJ2-7; V gene: TRBV28; D gene: .; CDR3 protein: CASSLLGAYEQYF; CDR3 DNA: TGTGCCAGCAGTTTACTGGGCGCCTACGAGCAGTACTTC
clone size: .; J gene: TRBJ1-1; V gene: TRBV6-5; D gene: .; CDR3 protein: CASSSPGEAFF; CDR3 DNA: TGTGCCAGCAGTTCCCCCGGGGAAGCTTTCTTT
clone size: .; J gene: TRBJ1-1; V gene: TRBV30; D gene: .; CDR3 protein: CAWTGQMNTEAFF; CDR3 DNA: TGTGCCTGGACCGGACAGATGAACACTGAAGCTTTCTTT
clone size: once; J gene: TRBJ2-7; V gene: TRBV18; D gene: TRBD1; CDR3 protein: CASSPLGTGTYEQYF; CDR3 DNA: TGTGCCAGCTCACCACTAGGGACAGGCACTTACGAGCAGTACTTC
clone size: .; J gene: TRBJ2-2; V gene: TRBV7-2; D gene: TRBD2; CDR3 protein: CASSLGLAGSTGELFF; CDR3 DNA: TGTGCCAGCAGCTTAGGTCTAGCGGGAAGCACCGGGGAGCTGTTTTTT
clone size: .; J gene: TRBJ1-2; V gene: TRBV28; D gene: .; CDR3 protein: CASGGVWGYTF; CDR3 DNA: TGTGCCAGCGGGGGGGTTTGGGGCTACACCTTC
clone size: .; J gene: TRBJ1-1; V gene: TRBV7-9; D gene: .; CDR3 protein: CASSLVSTNTEAFF; CDR3 DNA: TGTGCCAGCAGCTTAGTTTCGACTAACACTGAAGCTTTCTTT
clone size: .; J gene: TRBJ1-2; V gene: TRBV6-1; D gene: TRBD1; CDR3 protein: CASRPTTGQGYTF; CDR3 DNA: TGTGCCAGCAGACCTACGACAGGGCAAGGCTACACCTTC
clone size: .; J gene: TRBJ2-7; V gene: TRBV2; D gene: TRBD1; CDR3 protein: CASRLGTGYYEQYF; CDR3 DNA: TGTGCCAGCAGGCTGGGGACAGGGTACTACGAGCAGTACTTC
clone size: once; J gene: TRBJ2-7; V gene: TRBV28; D gene: TRBD2; CDR3 protein: CASLTSGTYEQYF; CDR3 DNA: TGTGCCAGCCTAACTAGCGGGACTTACGAGCAGTACTTC
clone size: .; J gene: TRBJ2-5; V gene: TRBV19; D gene: .; CDR3 protein: CASSGNHQETQYF; CDR3 DNA: TGTGCCAGTTCCGGGAACCACCAAGAGACCCAGTACTTC
clone size: .; J gene: TRBJ1-6; V gene: TRBV7-3; D gene: TRBD1; CDR3 protein: CASSSGQGRNSPLHF; CDR3 DNA: TGTGCCAGCAGCTCAGGACAGGGTAGGAATTCACCCCTCCACTTT
clone size: .; J gene: TRBJ1-4; V gene: TRBV21-1; D gene: .; CDR3 protein: CASSNPRPMPYREGEKLFF; CDR3 DNA: TGTGCCAGCAGCAACCCTCGACCGATGCCATACAGGGAGGGTGAAAAACTGTTTTTT
clone size: .; J gene: TRBJ1-2; V gene: TRBV4-2; D gene: .; CDR3 protein: CASSQAGLGGPGGYTF; CDR3 DNA: TGTGCCAGCAGCCAAGCGGGTTTGGGGGGGCCGGGTGGCTACACCTTC
clone size: .; J gene: TRBJ2-6; V gene: TRBV27; D gene: .; CDR3 protein: CASSYYGSSTVLGANVLTF; CDR3 DNA: TGTGCCAGCAGTTACTACGGAAGCTCGACAGTCCTTGGGGCCAACGTCCTGACTTTC
clone size: .; J gene: TRBJ2-1; V gene: TRBV10-3; D gene: TRBD2; CDR3 protein: CAISEEAGVYNEQFF; CDR3 DNA: TGTGCCATCAGTGAAGAAGCGGGAGTCTACAATGAGCAGTTCTTC
clone size: .; J gene: TRBJ1-5; V gene: TRBV6-6; D gene: .; CDR3 protein: CASSGHSNQPQHF; CDR3 DNA: TGTGCCAGCAGTGGACACAGCAATCAGCCCCAGCATTTT
clone size: once; J gene: TRBJ1-2; V gene: TRBV28; D gene: TRBD1; CDR3 protein: CASSSGQGYGYTF; CDR3 DNA: TGTGCCAGCAGTTCGGGACAGGGTTACGGCTACACCTTC
clone size: .; J gene: TRBJ2-1; V gene: TRBV11-3; D gene: TRBD2; CDR3 protein: CASSLASGRASLYEQFF; CDR3 DNA: TGTGCCAGCAGCTTAGCCAGCGGGAGGGCCTCATTATATGAGCAGTTCTTC
clone size: .; J gene: TRBJ1-3; V gene: TRBV6-1; D gene: .; CDR3 protein: CASSEGRGSGNTIYF; CDR3 DNA: TGTGCCAGCAGTGAAGGACGGGGCTCTGGAAACACCATATATTTT